Following are 24 T cell receptor beta chains from one sample sequenced in a study of Ad26.COV2.S vaccination and SARS-CoV-2 variants. Repertoires were generated with immunoSEQ multiplex PCR, while TCRdb's copy carries only in-frame clones and drops some. The sample lists 300,000 to 350,000 clones, around 88% occurring once. Sample treatment: 19 received Ad26.COV2.S at low or high dose, single or two shots; about 5 received placebo; per-sample allocation not given. Sample collection was performed on day 63 after the first vaccine or placebo injection. Sequenced material: peripheral blood, taken in a trial of Ad26.COV2.S vaccine versus placebo. The source is a person between 18 and 59 years old who received the Ad26.COV2.S COVID-19 vaccine or a placebo.

The chain employs TRBV19 and TRBJ1-5; D remains ambiguous. The CDR3 runs to 18 residues. Germline CDR1 is LNHDA and CDR2 is SQIVND (reference sequence). V shed 2 bases and J shed 2 bases, with 19 bases lying between them. The CDR3 loop reads CASSIHPSTGKGNQPQHF. CDR3 in DNA: TGTGCCAGTAGTATACATCCCTCGACGGGAAAAGGCAATCAGCCCCAGCATTTT. Filled out from reference TRBV19 and TRBJ1-5, the complete variable domain reads DGGITQSPKYLFRKEGQNVTLSCEQNLNHDAMYWYRQDPGQGLRLIYYSQIVNDFQKGDIAEGYSVSREKKESFPLTVTSAQKNPTAFYLCASSIHPSTGKGNQPQHFGDGTRLSIL.

CDR3 DNA sequence: TGTGCCAGCAGTCTAAACGAGGGAGGTCGGTACTATGGCTACACCTTC. Translated: CASSLNEGGRYYGYTF. The gene calls are TRBV6-2 or TRBV6-3 and TRBJ1-2; no firm D call. The V gene lost 5 bases and the J gene lost 3 bases, with 19 bases spanning the gap. The germline V gene has CDR1 MNHEY and CDR2 SVGEGT. This CDR3 is built from 16 residues.

The chain combines TRBV28 with TRBJ1-1, with D hard to call. V was trimmed by 7 bases and J by 3 bases, leaving 21 bases between them. The CDR3 is made up of 16 amino acids. The germline CDR1 and CDR2 sequences are MDHEN and SYDVKM. CDR3 sequence: CASTPLEAGLDTEAFF. The CDR3, as DNA: TGTGCCAGCACCCCCTTAGAGGCGGGCTTGGACACTGAAGCTTTCTTT. Using reference TRBV28 and TRBJ1-1 for the parts outside the CDR3, the full variable domain is DVKVTQSSRYLVKRTGEKVFLECVQDMDHENMFWYRQDPGLGLRLIYFSYDVKMKEKGDIPEGYSVSREKKERFSLILESASTNQTSMYLCASTPLEAGLDTEAFFGQGTRLTVV.

The rearrangement links TRBV27 to TRBJ1-4, with D unresolved. Trimming left V 5 bases short and J 8 bases short, with 12 bases between. This CDR3 contains 13 residues. The germline V gene encodes CDR1 MNHEY and CDR2 SMNVEV (reference sequence). DNA for the CDR3: TGTGCCAGCAGTCCGGGCGCTTGGGAAAAACTGTTTTTT. Protein sequence: CASSPGAWEKLFF.

The chain is built from TRBV29-1 and TRBJ1-1; D gene uncertain. Trimming took off 4 bases at V and 8 bases at J, with 8 bases between the two ends. Germline V gene lookup returns CDR1 SQVTM and CDR2 ANQGSEA. CDR3 length: 10 residues. The CDR3 is CSVGGSEAFF. The CDR3 DNA reads as TGCAGCGTTGGAGGGTCCGAAGCTTTCTTT.

The chain couples TRBV14 to TRBJ2-3, with TRBD2 matching over 10 bases. Germline CDR1 SGHDN, CDR2 FVKESK. This CDR3 has 17 residues. J lost 3 bases, V lost 3 bases, and 9 bases had no gene match. CDR3 protein: CASSHSGRLVGTDTQYF. The CDR3 DNA is TGTGCCAGCAGCCATAGCGGGAGGCTCGTGGGTACAGATACGCAGTATTTT.

The chain employs TRBV4-2 and TRBJ2-1, with TRBD1 as a possible D gene (6 bases). In germline, CDR1 is LGHNA, CDR2 YNFKEQ. The CDR3 runs to 16 residues. V was shortened by 2 bases and J by 4 bases, with 15 bases between the two germline ends. CDR3 residues: CASSQKRGRGYNEQFF. In nucleotides, the CDR3 is TGTGCCAGCAGCCAAAAGCGTGGCAGGGGATACAATGAGCAGTTCTTC.

This chain uses TRBV6-2 or TRBV6-3 with TRBJ2-3; D is undetermined. The V end lost 3 bases, the J end lost 3 bases, and 7 bases lay between the germline ends. The CDR3 covers 13 residues. Germline V gene sequence: CDR1 MNHEY, CDR2 SVGEGT. The CDR3 DNA reads TGTGCCAGCAGTTATCAAAGGACAGATACGCAGTATTTT. Its translation is CASSYQRTDTQYF.

This clone has only one observation. The rearrangement uses TRBV19 and TRBJ1-5; TRBD1 matches 7 bases. Germline V gives CDR1 LNHDA, CDR2 SQIVND (reference sequence). V trimming: 0 bases; J trimming: 4 bases; junction bases outside the gene matches: 9. The CDR3 extends over 17 amino acids. The CDR3 loop is CASSIEILQGVNQPQHF. CDR3 nucleotides: TGTGCCAGTAGTATAGAGATCCTTCAGGGGGTGAATCAGCCCCAGCATTTT.

The rearrangement uses TRBV7-6 and TRBJ2-5, with 7 bases aligning to TRBD2. The CDR3 is made up of 16 amino acids. Germline lookup yields CDR1 SGHVS and CDR2 FNYEAQ. The trim removed 5 bases at V and 4 bases at J, leaving 13 bases unmatched. Here the CDR3 DNA reads TGTGCCAGCAGCCCCCCTGGGGGGAGGGCCGCAGAGACCCAGTACTTC. Translation: CASSPPGGRAAETQYF.

This clone was detected once. The chain couples TRBV5-4 to TRBJ1-1; TRBD1 is a possible D gene (5 bases). Germline CDR1 is SGHNT and CDR2 is YYREEE (reference sequence). The V end lost 0 bases, the J end lost 0 bases, and 12 bases lay between the germline ends. CDR3 length: 16 residues. The CDR3 bases are TGTGCCAGCAGCTTGGGCGGGGCCCGAATGAACACTGAAGCTTTCTTT. Translation: CASSLGGARMNTEAFF.

The chain carries TRBV14 and TRBJ1-1; the D is unclear. Trimming left V 4 bases short and J 4 bases short, with 7 bases between. The germline gives CDR1 SGHDN, CDR2 FVKESK. The CDR3 loop spans 12 amino acids. CDR3 in amino acids: CASSLMFTEAFF. The CDR3 nucleotides read TGTGCCAGCAGCCTGATGTTCACTGAAGCTTTCTTT.

The genes are TRBV5-1 and TRBJ2-7; D may correspond to TRBD1 or TRBD2 (5 bases each). The V gene's germline CDR1 is SGHRS and CDR2 YFSETQ. With 2 bases removed from V and 7 bases from J, the gap between germline ends came to 16 bases. There are 14 residues in the CDR3. As DNA, the CDR3 is TGCGCCAGCAGCTTCGATGCGGCTTGGGGGGAGCAGTACTTC. Amino acids: CASSFDAAWGEQYF.

The chain joins TRBV7-6 to TRBJ2-1; D is unresolved. The CDR3 covers 16 residues. V lost 0 bases and J 0 bases, leaving 9 bases between the germline ends. CDR1 is SGHVS and CDR2 is FNYEAQ in the germline V gene. CDR3 loop: CASSLAPTSSYNEQFF. CDR3 bases: TGTGCCAGCAGCTTAGCACCTACCAGCTCCTACAATGAGCAGTTCTTC.

As concerns this clone: The junction departs from germline at one end; a sequencing error may be responsible. The CDR3 bases are TGTGCCAGCAGCTTAGGGGCAGGGGGCGCGAAAACCGGGGAGCTGTTTTTT. It yields the protein CASSLGAGGAKTGELFF. The chain links TRBV5-6 to TRBJ2-2; 8 positions agree with TRBD1. The CDR3 is 17 residues long. Germline V gene sequence: CDR1 SGHDT, CDR2 YYEEEE.

V is TRBV11-3 and J is TRBJ2-3; weak D call: TRBD2 (6 bases). CDR1 is SGHNT and CDR2 is YENEEA in the germline V gene. CDR3 size: 16 residues. V was clipped by 1 base and J by 0 bases, with 11 bases between them. CDR3 sequence (DNA): TGTGCCAGCAGCTTAGGAGGGACTTTAAGCACAGATACGCAGTATTTT. It encodes CASSLGGTLSTDTQYF.

In its sample, this clone was seen once. The chain combines TRBV28 with TRBJ1-2, with no clear D. Germline V gene lookup returns CDR1 MDHEN and CDR2 SYDVKM. This CDR3 spans 12 amino acids. V lost 2 bases and J 5 bases, leaving 6 bases between the germline ends. CDR3 amino acids: CASSLGQYGYTF. DNA for the CDR3: TGTGCCAGCAGTTTAGGGCAATATGGCTACACCTTC.

The V gene is TRBV7-3, the J gene TRBJ2-7, with 11 bases matching TRBD2. V dropped 2 bases and J dropped 1; count of bases not matched to a gene: 1. Germline V gene lookup returns CDR1 SGHTA and CDR2 FQGTGA. The CDR3 runs to 15 residues. The DNA of the CDR3 is TGTGCCAGCAGCTTATTAGCGGGAGGGTCCTACGAGCAGTACTTC. It codes for CASSLLAGGSYEQYF.

This chain links TRBV11-2 with TRBJ2-1, with 11 bases fitting TRBD2. Germline trimming cut 5 bases from V and 6 bases from J; bases unmatched to any gene: 9. The V gene's germline CDR1 is SGHAT and CDR2 FQNNGV. The length of the CDR3 is 16 residues. The CDR3 spells CASSPVAGGPFNEQFF. The CDR3, as DNA: TGTGCCAGCAGCCCCGTAGCGGGGGGGCCCTTCAATGAGCAGTTCTTC.

The chain uses TRBV11-2 and TRBJ2-1, with D possibly TRBD2 on 6 matching bases. The germline V gene has CDR1 SGHAT and CDR2 FQNNGV. V was shortened by 5 bases and J by 4 bases, with 9 bases between the two germline ends. CDR3 size: 13 residues. The CDR3 DNA sequence: TGTGCCAGCAGCCTTAGCGGTTACAATGAGCAGTTCTTC. Translated: CASSLSGYNEQFF.

This chain uses TRBV7-3 with TRBJ2-7; 7 nucleotides align to TRBD1. This CDR3 has 15 amino acids. In germline, CDR1 is SGHTA, CDR2 FQGTGA. J was trimmed by 1 base and V by 5 bases; bases with no gene match: 8. CDR3 nucleotides: TGTGCCAGCAGCCAATACAGGGGACCATCCTACGAGCAGTACTTC. The encoded protein is CASSQYRGPSYEQYF.

The chain uses TRBV19 and TRBJ1-1, with no clear D. Germline V lookup: CDR1 LNHDA, CDR2 SQIVND (reference sequence). The ends were cut back, 3 bases at V and 5 bases at J, with 10 bases in the middle. The CDR3 extends over 13 amino acids. This chain's CDR3 is CASSILGRTEAFF. CDR3 coding DNA: TGTGCCAGTAGTATCTTAGGGAGGACTGAAGCTTTCTTT.

A few counts support this clone. This CDR3 is also generated by other DNA sequences in the sample. This chain connects TRBV6-5 to TRBJ1-1; 8 bases line up with TRBD1. Germline V gene data show CDR1 as MNHEY and CDR2 as SVGAGI. This CDR3 comprises 14 residues. Trimming removed 7 bases from V and 1 base from J; junction bases left unmatched: 5. The CDR3 nucleotides are TGTGCCAGCACCCCCACAGGGGGGAACACTGAAGCTTTCTTT. This sequence encodes CASTPTGGNTEAFF.

The genes are TRBV28 and TRBJ1-6; 8 bases fit TRBD1. J was trimmed by 0 bases and V by 8 bases; bases with no gene match: 15. The CDR3 is 19 residues long. Germline CDR1 is MDHEN and CDR2 is SYDVKM. This chain's CDR3 is CASRTPGTGPSSYNSPLHF. CDR3 DNA sequence: TGTGCCAGCCGAACCCCCGGGACAGGTCCGAGCTCCTATAATTCACCCCTCCACTTT.